The entry that follows covers one T cell receptor (beta chain) sequence. This entry comes from a study of blood T cell repertoires in COVID-19. Study-level information: In each case, the material was cDNA or gDNA derived from T cells, B-cell-depleted T cells, or PBMCs.

The CDR3 contains 13 residues. Germline CDR1 SGHDT, CDR2 YYEEEE. With 2 bases removed from V and 4 bases from J, the gap between germline ends came to 9 bases. Some clones are missing from TCRdb's copy, which holds only in-frame ones; the method was immunoSEQ multiplex PCR. The table shows some 100,000 clones, with around three quarters occurring only once. The origin of this receptor is a human donor in a cohort sampled during active or convalescent COVID-19. The sample taken for sequencing was peripheral blood. The chain is built from TRBV5-6 and TRBJ1-1; D perhaps matches TRBD1 (5 bases). CDR3 nucleotides: TGTGCCAGCAGCTTAATGGGGGGCACTGAAGCTTTCTTT. Residues: CASSLMGGTEAFF.